This T cell receptor (beta chain) was sequenced for a study of naive and memory T cell subsets. Study-level points and caveats: The RNA method is potentially sensitive to activation and differentiation changes.

This clonotype was seen a single time. No antigen is known for it. Amplification of ligated cDNA took four PCR rounds with SP2 and nested alpha and beta constant primers. For blood and skin samples, reverse transcription used TCR alpha and beta constant primers. TCRdb re-derived calls from the 5' RACE reads in MiXCR, one entry per CDR3 protein. In the table there are tens of thousands of distinct CDR3 sequences, around 8% of which are singletons. The CDR3 totals 14 residues. After removal of 7 bases from V and 2 bases from J, the junction contained 4 bases not matched to a gene. Germline CDR1 and CDR2: MNHNS and SASEGT. An oligonucleotide containing a UMI was ligated to the 3' end of TCR cDNA. Whole-blood samples were under 3 ml of peripheral blood from healthy adult volunteers. Unsorted total RNA, roughly 1 to 1000 ng, was DNase treated before reverse transcription.

The receptor was isolated from a female donor in good health. The chain uses TRBV6-1 and TRBJ2-1; TRBD2 agrees at 8 bases. CDR3 protein: CASINSGAYNEQFF. CDR3 nucleotide sequence: TGTGCCAGCATTAATAGCGGGGCCTACAATGAGCAGTTCTTC.